This TCR beta chain stems from a study of T cells in Graves' hyperthyroidism and ophthalmopathy. The study, taken as a whole, reports: In the analysis, a 13 V-J model separated ophthalmopathy from stable hyperthyroidism.

Newly diagnosed patients aged 18 to 65 had hyperthyroidism of under 2 months' duration. Diagnoses were established using clinical symptoms, serum thyroxine and TRAb, thyroid ultrasound and orbital computed tomography. The PBMCs studied were ones that came from around 10 ml fresh peripheral blood. There were TCR beta CDR3 regions amplified from RNA transcripts. With the HTBI primer set, the TCR CDR3 went through a first round of RT-PCR. MiXCR was run by TCRdb on the multiplex PCR reads, yielding one entry per CDR3 protein. The sample lists some 500,000 distinct CDR3 sequences, roughly an eighth occurring once. After removal of 6 bases from V and 7 bases from J, the junction contained 13 bases not matched to a gene. The CDR3 totals 15 residues. CDR1 KGHSH and CDR2 LQKENI come from the germline V gene. This clonotype was detected many times. Its specificity is not known.

This clonotype originated in a woman aged 18-30 years with Graves' hyperthyroidism. The chain carries TRBV18 and TRBJ1-2, with 8 bases that match TRBD1. Input material: blood. CDR3 sequence: CASSLSGQGDFGYTF. The CDR3 DNA follows: TGTGCCAGCTCTCTCTCCGGACAGGGTGATTTTGGCTACACCTTC.